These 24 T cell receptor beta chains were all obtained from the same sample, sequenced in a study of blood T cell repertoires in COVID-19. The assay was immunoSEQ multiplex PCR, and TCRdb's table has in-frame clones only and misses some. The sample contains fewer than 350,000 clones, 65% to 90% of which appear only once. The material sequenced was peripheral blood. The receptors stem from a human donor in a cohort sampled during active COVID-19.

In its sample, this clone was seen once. The chain's CDR3 is CASSLAAGAEAFF. In DNA form, the CDR3 reads TGCGCCAGCAGCTTGGCCGCAGGGGCTGAAGCTTTCTTT. This sequence joins TRBV5-1 and TRBJ1-1; a weak D match, TRBD1 (6 bases). CDR1 is SGHRS and CDR2 is YFSETQ in the germline V gene. The ends were cut back, 0 bases at V and 6 bases at J, with 9 bases in the middle. The CDR3 sequence is 13 residues long. Based on the CDR3 plus reference TRBV5-1 and TRBJ1-1, the full variable domain is KAGVTQTPRYLIKTRGQQVTLSCSPISGHRSVSWYQQTPGQGLQFLFEYFSETQRNKGNFPGRFSGRQFSNSRSEMNVSTLELGDSALYLCASSLAAGAEAFFGQGTRLTVV.

CDR3 nucleotide sequence: TGTGCCAGCAGCTTGGTGACAGACTACGAGCAGTACTTC. Its translation: CASSLVTDYEQYF. This chain connects TRBV5-6 to TRBJ2-7, with D perhaps matching TRBD1 (5 bases). V dropped 0 bases and J dropped 3 bases, with 7 bases sitting between them. The CDR3 extends over 13 amino acids. CDR1 and CDR2 from the germline V gene are SGHDT and YYEEEE.

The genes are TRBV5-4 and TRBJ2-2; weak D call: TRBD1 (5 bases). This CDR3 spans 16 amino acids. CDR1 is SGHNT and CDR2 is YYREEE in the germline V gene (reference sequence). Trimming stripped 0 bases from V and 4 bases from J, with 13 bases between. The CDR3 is CASSLGREGVTGELFF. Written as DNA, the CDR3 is TGTGCCAGCAGCTTGGGTAGGGAAGGGGTCACCGGGGAGCTGTTTTTT.

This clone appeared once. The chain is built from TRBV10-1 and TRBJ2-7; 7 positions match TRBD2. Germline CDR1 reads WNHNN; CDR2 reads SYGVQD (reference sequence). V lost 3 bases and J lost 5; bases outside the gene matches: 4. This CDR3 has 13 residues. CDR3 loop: CASSESGRDEQYF. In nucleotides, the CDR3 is TGCGCCAGCAGTGAATCAGGGAGGGACGAGCAGTACTTC.

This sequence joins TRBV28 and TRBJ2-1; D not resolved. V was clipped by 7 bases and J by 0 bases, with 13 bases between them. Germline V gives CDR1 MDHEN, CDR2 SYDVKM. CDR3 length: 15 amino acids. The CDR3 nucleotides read TGTGCCAGCACCCCTGGTAGGAGCTCCTACAATGAGCAGTTCTTC. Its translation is CASTPGRSSYNEQFF.

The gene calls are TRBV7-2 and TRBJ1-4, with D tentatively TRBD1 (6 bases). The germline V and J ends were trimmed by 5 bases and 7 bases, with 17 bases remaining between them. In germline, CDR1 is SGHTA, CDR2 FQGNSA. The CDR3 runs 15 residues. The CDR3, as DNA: TGTGCCAGCAGCCGCGAGGGGGTCGGCCCTGAAAAACTGTTTTTT. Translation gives CASSREGVGPEKLFF.

The CDR3 DNA reads as TGTGCCAGCAGCTTGGACAGGGAAGTGGAGACCCAGTACTTC. It translates to CASSLDREVETQYF. The rearrangement links TRBV11-3 to TRBJ2-5; 8 bases map to TRBD1. CDR1 and CDR2 (germline): SGHNT, YENEEA. V shed 3 bases, J shed 5 bases, and the junction held 5 bases outside the gene matches. The CDR3 contains 14 residues.

The CDR3 reads CASSLGTDTEAFF. CDR3 coding DNA: TGTGCCAGCAGCTTAGGCACGGACACTGAAGCTTTCTTT. This rearrangement joins TRBV7-2 to TRBJ1-1, with D unresolved. This CDR3 spans 13 amino acids. Germline lookup yields CDR1 SGHTA and CDR2 FQGNSA. The V end lost 1 base, the J end lost 3 bases, and 6 bases lay between the germline ends.

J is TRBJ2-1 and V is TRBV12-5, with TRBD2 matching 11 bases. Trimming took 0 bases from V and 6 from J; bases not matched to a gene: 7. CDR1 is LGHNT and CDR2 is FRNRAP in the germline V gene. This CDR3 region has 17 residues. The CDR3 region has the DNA TGTGCTAGTGGTTTGGTAATACTAGCGGGGGCGATCAATGAGCAGTTCTTC. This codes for CASGLVILAGAINEQFF.

CDR3 amino acids: CASSFEQGYGYTF. The CDR3 bases are TGTGCCAGCAGCTTCGAACAGGGGTATGGCTACACCTTC. V is TRBV7-9 and J is TRBJ1-2; 7 bases agree with TRBD1. Germline CDR1 SEHNR, CDR2 FQNEAQ (reference sequence). V shed 3 bases, J shed 5 bases, and the junction held 3 bases outside the gene matches. The CDR3 extends over 13 amino acids.

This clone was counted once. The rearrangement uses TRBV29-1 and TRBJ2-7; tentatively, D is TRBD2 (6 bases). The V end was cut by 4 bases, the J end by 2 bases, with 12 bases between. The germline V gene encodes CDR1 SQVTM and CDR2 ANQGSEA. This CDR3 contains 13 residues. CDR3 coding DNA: TGCAGCGTTGTCGGGAGCGGAACCTACGAGCAGTACTTC. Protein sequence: CSVVGSGTYEQYF.

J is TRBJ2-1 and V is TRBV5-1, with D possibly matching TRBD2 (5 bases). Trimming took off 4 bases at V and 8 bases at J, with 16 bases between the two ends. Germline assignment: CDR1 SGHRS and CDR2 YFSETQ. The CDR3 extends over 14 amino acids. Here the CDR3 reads CASSPREGEDEQFF. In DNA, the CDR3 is TGCGCCAGCAGCCCTCGAGAGGGAGAGGATGAGCAGTTCTTC.

In nucleotides, the CDR3 is TGTGCCAGCAGCCCGATCCGGGACAGAAGCACCGGGGAGCTGTTTTTT. This encodes CASSPIRDRSTGELFF. This rearrangement joins TRBV11-3 to TRBJ2-2; 7 bases match TRBD1. This CDR3 contains 16 residues. J lost 4 bases, V lost 5 bases, and 10 bases had no gene match. Per the germline V gene, CDR1 is SGHNT and CDR2 is YENEEA. The full variable domain, in which reference TRBV11-3 and TRBJ2-2 provide the parts outside the CDR3, is EAGVVQSPRYKIIEKKQPVAFWCNPISGHNTLYWYLQNLGQGPELLIRYENEEAVDDSQLPKDRFSAERLKGVDSTLKIQPAELGDSAVYLCASSPIRDRSTGELFFGEGSRLTVL.

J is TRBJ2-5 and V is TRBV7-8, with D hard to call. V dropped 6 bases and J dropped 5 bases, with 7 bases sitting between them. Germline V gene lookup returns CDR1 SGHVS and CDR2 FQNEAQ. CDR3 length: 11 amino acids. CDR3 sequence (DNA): TGTGCCAGCAGTCAGGCGGAGACCCAGTACTTC. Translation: CASSQAETQYF.

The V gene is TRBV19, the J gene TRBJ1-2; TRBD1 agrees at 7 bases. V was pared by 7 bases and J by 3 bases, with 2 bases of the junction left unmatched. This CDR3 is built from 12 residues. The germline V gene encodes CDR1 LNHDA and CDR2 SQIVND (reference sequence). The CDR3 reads CASKGTDYGYTF. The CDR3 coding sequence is TGTGCCAGTAAAGGGACAGACTATGGCTACACCTTC. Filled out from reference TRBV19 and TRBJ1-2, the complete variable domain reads DGGITQSPKYLFRKEGQNVTLSCEQNLNHDAMYWYRQDPGQGLRLIYYSQIVNDFQKGDIAEGYSVSREKKESFPLTVTSAQKNPTAFYLCASKGTDYGYTFGSGTRLTVV.

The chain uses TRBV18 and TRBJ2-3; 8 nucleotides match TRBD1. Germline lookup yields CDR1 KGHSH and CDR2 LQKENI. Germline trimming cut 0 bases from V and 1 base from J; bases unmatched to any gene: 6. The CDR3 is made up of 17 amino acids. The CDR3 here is CASSPPVSDRGTDTQYF. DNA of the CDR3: TGTGCCAGCTCACCACCGGTATCGGACAGGGGCACAGATACGCAGTATTTT.

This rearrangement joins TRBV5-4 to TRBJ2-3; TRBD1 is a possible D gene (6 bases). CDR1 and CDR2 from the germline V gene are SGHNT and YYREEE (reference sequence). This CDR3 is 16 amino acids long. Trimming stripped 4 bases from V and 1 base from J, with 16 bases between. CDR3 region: CASSPGRGSGTDTQYF. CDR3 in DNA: TGTGCCAGCAGCCCCGGCAGGGGATCGGGCACAGATACGCAGTATTTT.

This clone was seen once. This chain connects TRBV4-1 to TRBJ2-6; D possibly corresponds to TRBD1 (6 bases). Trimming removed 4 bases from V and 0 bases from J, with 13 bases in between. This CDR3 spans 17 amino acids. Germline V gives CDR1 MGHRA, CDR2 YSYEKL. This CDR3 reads CASSPWTEPSGANVLTF. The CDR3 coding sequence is TGCGCCAGCAGCCCTTGGACAGAGCCCTCTGGGGCCAACGTCCTGACTTTC.

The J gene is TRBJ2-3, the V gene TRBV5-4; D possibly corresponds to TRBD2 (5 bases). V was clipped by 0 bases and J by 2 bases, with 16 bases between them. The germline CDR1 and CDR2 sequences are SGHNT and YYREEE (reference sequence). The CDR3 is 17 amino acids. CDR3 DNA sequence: TGTGCCAGCAGCTTGGGCGACGAGGGTGCACTCACAGATACGCAGTATTTT. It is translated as CASSLGDEGALTDTQYF.

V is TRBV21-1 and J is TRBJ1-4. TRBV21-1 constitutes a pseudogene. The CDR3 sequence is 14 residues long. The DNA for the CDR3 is TGTGCCAGAATACCGATTCCCTTCCGGGAAAAACTGTTTTTT. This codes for CARIPIPFREKLFF.

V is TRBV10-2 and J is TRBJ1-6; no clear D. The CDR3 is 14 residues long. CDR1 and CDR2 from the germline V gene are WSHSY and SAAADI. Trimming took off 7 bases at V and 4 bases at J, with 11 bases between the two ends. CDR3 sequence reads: CASMYSTYNSPLHF. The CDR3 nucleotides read TGCGCCAGCATGTACAGCACTTATAATTCACCCCTCCACTTT.

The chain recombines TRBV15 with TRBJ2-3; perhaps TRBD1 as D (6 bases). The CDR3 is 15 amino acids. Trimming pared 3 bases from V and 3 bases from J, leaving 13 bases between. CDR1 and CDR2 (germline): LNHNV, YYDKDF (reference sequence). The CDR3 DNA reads TGTGCCACCAGCAGGACAGGCCAAAGTACAGATACGCAGTATTTT. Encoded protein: CATSRTGQSTDTQYF.

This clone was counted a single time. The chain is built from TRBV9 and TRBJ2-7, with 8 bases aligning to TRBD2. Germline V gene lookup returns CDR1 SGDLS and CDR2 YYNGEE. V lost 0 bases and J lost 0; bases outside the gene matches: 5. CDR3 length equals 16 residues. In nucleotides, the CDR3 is TGTGCCAGCAGCGTAGTGGCGGGGGGCTCCTCCTACGAGCAGTACTTC. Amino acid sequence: CASSVVAGGSSYEQYF.

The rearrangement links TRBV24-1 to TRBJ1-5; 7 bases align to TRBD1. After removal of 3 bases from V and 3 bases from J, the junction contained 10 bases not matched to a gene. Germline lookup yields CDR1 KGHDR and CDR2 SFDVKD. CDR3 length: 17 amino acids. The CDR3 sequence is CATSDRDSVIDNQPQHF. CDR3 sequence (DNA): TGTGCCACCAGTGATCGGGACAGCGTAATAGACAATCAGCCCCAGCATTTT.